The 23 T cell receptor beta chains reported below all come from one sample, sequenced in a study of shared clonotypes between healthy human individuals. The table came from immunoSEQ multiplex PCR; TCRdb's copy has only in-frame clones and leaves some out. This sample has a few million clones, with approximately 93% found just once. Sequencing input: naive CD4+ T cells from PBMCs. As to subset: CD45RA+ positively selected. These receptors all stem from a man in his late teens or twenties in good health. Some clones in this sample may be carry-over from other donors' samples.

This clone has more than one count but fewer than ten. This chain connects TRBV28 to TRBJ1-5; D may be TRBD1 (5 bases). The length of the CDR3 is 12 residues. The germline V gene has CDR1 MDHEN and CDR2 SYDVKM. V lost 10 bases and J 9 bases, leaving 16 bases between the germline ends. Here the CDR3 DNA reads TGTGCCACCCGGGACGGACCACGGCCCCAGCATTTT. This sequence encodes CATRDGPRPQHF. The variable domain in full, with the rest retrieved from reference TRBV28 and TRBJ1-5, is DVKVTQSSRYLVKRTGEKVFLECVQDMDHENMFWYRQDPGLGLRLIYFSYDVKMKEKGDIPEGYSVSREKKERFSLILESASTNQTSMYLCATRDGPRPQHFGDGTRLSIL.

The V and J genes are TRBV29-1 and TRBJ2-7; D is unclear. The CDR3 extends over 12 amino acids. Per the germline V gene, CDR1 is SQVTM and CDR2 is ANQGSEA. Trimming stripped 4 bases from V and 3 bases from J, with 10 bases between. The DNA of the CDR3 is TGCAGCGTTGGGGGTGCAGTCTACGAGCAGTACTTC. Its translation: CSVGGAVYEQYF.

Notes on this clone: This specimen includes other DNA sequences encoding the same CDR3. V usage is TRBV27 and J usage is TRBJ2-2; D not certain. V lost 5 bases and J 7 bases, leaving 23 bases between the germline ends. Germline V lookup: CDR1 MNHEY, CDR2 SMNVEV (reference sequence). The CDR3 loop spans 17 amino acids. The CDR3 is CASSLLSYRLEIGELFF. The CDR3 region has the DNA TGTGCCAGCAGTCTCCTCTCGTACCGACTGGAGATCGGGGAGCTGTTTTTT.

The chain couples TRBV7-2 to TRBJ2-1; the D is unclear. From germline, CDR1 is SGHTA and CDR2 FQGNSA. V was cut by 4 bases and J by 7 bases, with 8 bases left in between. The CDR3 extends over 12 amino acids. The CDR3 region has the DNA TGTGCCAGCAGCTCCTTAGGGAATGAGCAGTTCTTC. This sequence encodes CASSSLGNEQFF.

V usage is TRBV5-1 and J usage is TRBJ2-3; D possibly uses TRBD1 or TRBD2 (5 bases each). Germline V gives CDR1 SGHRS, CDR2 YFSETQ. The CDR3 consists of 16 residues. V dropped 0 bases and J dropped 6 bases, with 17 bases sitting between them. The DNA for the CDR3 is TGCGCCAGCAGCTTGGTTCCGGGGACCCAACAGGATACGCAGTATTTT. Translating gives CASSLVPGTQQDTQYF.

The chain couples TRBV5-1 to TRBJ2-2; 11 positions agree with TRBD2. J lost 1 base, V lost 4 bases, and 6 bases had no gene match. The CDR3 has 17 residues. Germline lookup yields CDR1 SGHRS and CDR2 YFSETQ. For the CDR3, the DNA is TGCGCCAGCAGCAATCCCGGGACTAGCGGGAACACCGGGGAGCTGTTTTTT. Its protein is CASSNPGTSGNTGELFF.

The CDR3, as DNA: TGTGCCAGCCGGGACAGGAGCCTTTTCCCAGATACGCAGTATTTT. It translates to CASRDRSLFPDTQYF. V is TRBV19 and J is TRBJ2-3; TRBD1 matches at 8 bases. The length of the CDR3 is 15 residues. Germline-derived CDR1 and CDR2 are LNHDA and SQIVND (reference sequence). J was trimmed by 4 bases and V by 9 bases; bases with no gene match: 12.

There are a few counts of this clone. Other DNA variants within this sample encode the same CDR3. V gene TRBV28 combines with J gene TRBJ1-2; D might be TRBD1 (5 bases). CDR1 and CDR2 (germline): MDHEN, SYDVKM. Trimming stripped 1 base from V and 1 base from J, with 7 bases between. The CDR3 length is 14 residues. CDR3 DNA sequence: TGTGCCAGCAGTTTATTTCAGGGTAACTATGGCTACACCTTC. This sequence encodes CASSLFQGNYGYTF.

This clone occurred once. This chain joins TRBV9 and TRBJ2-2; 10 nucleotides agree with TRBD2. The CDR3 covers 17 residues. With 4 bases clipped from V and 3 bases from J, the junction kept 9 bases outside the gene matches. The germline V gene has CDR1 SGDLS and CDR2 YYNGEE. The CDR3 loop reads CASSPRTSGWDTGELFF. The DNA for the CDR3 is TGTGCCAGCAGCCCCCGGACTAGCGGATGGGACACCGGGGAGCTGTTTTTT.

For this clone: Other DNA sequences within the sample encode an identical CDR3. The chain is built from TRBV7-3 and TRBJ1-5; no definite D call. CDR3 size: 13 residues. With 3 bases removed from V and 3 bases from J, the gap between germline ends came to 6 bases. CDR1 is SGHTA, CDR2 FQGTGA, per germline. CDR3 residues: CASSLDLNQPQHF. Written as DNA, the CDR3 is TGTGCCAGCAGCTTGGACCTCAATCAGCCCCAGCATTTT.

The chain is built from TRBV19 and TRBJ1-3, with D uncertain. The V end lost 3 bases, the J end lost 5 bases, and 14 bases lay between the germline ends. The CDR3 spans 15 residues. Germline CDR1 reads LNHDA; CDR2 reads SQIVND (reference sequence). This chain's CDR3 is CASSIIPSGRNTIYF. The CDR3 bases are TGTGCCAGTAGTATCATTCCCTCGGGAAGAAACACCATATATTTT.

The rearrangement uses TRBV5-4 and TRBJ1-3; D might be TRBD1 (6 bases). Germline values: CDR1 SGHNT, CDR2 YYREEE (reference sequence). The V end lost 4 bases, the J end lost 4 bases, and 18 bases lay between the germline ends. This CDR3 is built from 16 residues. The CDR3 region is CASSPRGGARGNTIYF. The CDR3 nucleotides are TGTGCCAGCAGCCCCCGGGGGGGCGCCCGAGGAAACACCATATATTTT.

The chain recombines TRBV2 with TRBJ1-1; 10 bases match TRBD1. The CDR3 runs to 14 residues. The V gene end was trimmed by 1 base and the J gene end by 6 bases; junction bases not matched to a gene: 2. Germline-derived CDR1 and CDR2 are SNHLY and FYNNEI. CDR3 in amino acids: CASSEGTGGPEAFF. CDR3 bases: TGTGCCAGCAGTGAAGGGACAGGGGGACCTGAAGCTTTCTTT.

V is TRBV14 and J is TRBJ2-7, with 8 nucleotides matching TRBD2. CDR1 SGHDN and CDR2 FVKESK come from the germline V gene. Trimming took 0 bases from V and 11 from J; bases not matched to a gene: 3. The CDR3 spans 12 residues. In nucleotides, the CDR3 is TGTGCCAGCAGCCAAGATTTCGGGGGGGAGTACTTC. Protein product: CASSQDFGGEYF.

The genes are TRBV2 and TRBJ1-6; 8 bases match TRBD1. This CDR3 is built from 12 residues. With V trimmed by 5 bases and J by 11 bases, 2 bases remained unmatched. Germline CDR1 reads SNHLY; CDR2 reads FYNNEI. This chain's CDR3 is CASSTQGAPLHF. The CDR3, as DNA: TGTGCCAGCAGTACACAGGGGGCACCCCTCCACTTT.

This rearrangement joins TRBV6-1 to TRBJ1-3; the D gene is possibly TRBD1 (6 bases). The V end was cut by 6 bases, the J end by 0 bases, with 9 bases between. This CDR3 has 14 amino acids. From germline, CDR1 is MNHNS and CDR2 SASEGT. CDR3 in amino acids: CASRQTGSGNTIYF. DNA of the CDR3: TGTGCCAGCAGGCAGACAGGCTCTGGAAACACCATATATTTT.

CDR3 nucleotides: TGCGCCAGCCGACGGGAGTTCACCGGGGAGCTGTTTTTT. This gives the protein CASRREFTGELFF. The genes are TRBV10-1 and TRBJ2-2; D may be TRBD2 (6 bases). The CDR3 totals 13 residues. The germline V gene has CDR1 WNHNN and CDR2 SYGVQD (reference sequence). V lost 8 bases, J lost 4 bases, and 11 bases lay in between.

Remarks on this clone: Other DNA sequences of this sample code for an identical CDR3. The CDR3 spells CASSVLAGNTDTQYF. DNA for the CDR3: TGTGCCAGCAGCGTGTTAGCGGGAAACACAGATACGCAGTATTTT. This chain uses TRBV9 with TRBJ2-3; TRBD2 agrees at 8 bases. The V segment lost 2 bases and the J segment 2 bases; nucleotides outside the gene matches: 4. The length of the CDR3 is 15 residues. The germline gives CDR1 SGDLS, CDR2 YYNGEE.

This chain uses TRBV25-1 with TRBJ1-1; D uncertain. Between the trimmed V and J ends, which lost 0 bases and 10 bases, there was a span of 12 bases. CDR1 is MGHDK, CDR2 SYGVNS, per germline. This CDR3 region has 13 residues. The CDR3: CASSEYGFSRAFF. The DNA for the CDR3 is TGTGCCAGCAGTGAATATGGGTTTTCCCGAGCTTTCTTT.

The chain uses TRBV4-1 and TRBJ1-2; D is ambiguous. The V gene's germline CDR1 is MGHRA and CDR2 YSYEKL. CDR3 length: 16 amino acids. Trimming took off 0 bases at V and 3 bases at J, with 14 bases between the two ends. DNA for the CDR3: TGCGCCAGCAGCCAAGAGCCGGCCCGGGCCCACTATGGCTACACCTTC. The encoded protein is CASSQEPARAHYGYTF.

The genes are TRBV11-3 and TRBJ1-2, with D perhaps matching TRBD1 (5 bases). Trimming shortened V by 4 bases and J by 6 bases, and 15 bases separated the two germline ends. This CDR3 region has 14 residues. The germline CDR1 and CDR2 sequences are SGHNT and YENEEA. The DNA for the CDR3 is TGTGCCAGCAGCTCAATCCTGCAGGGAGATGGCTACACCTTC. Translated: CASSSILQGDGYTF.

The chain couples TRBV4-1 to TRBJ2-7; 9 nucleotides line up with TRBD1. Germline assignment: CDR1 MGHRA and CDR2 YSYEKL. This CDR3 comprises 16 residues. V gave up 1 base and J gave up 4 bases; unmatched junction bases: 8. In DNA form, the CDR3 reads TGCGCCAGCAGCCAAGTATTGCGACAGGGGGTTTACGAGCAGTACTTC. Translated: CASSQVLRQGVYEQYF.

CDR3 in amino acids: CATSSGAGQGRETQYF. For the CDR3, the DNA is TGTGCCACCAGCAGTGGGGCCGGACAGGGGAGAGAGACCCAGTACTTC. This chain joins TRBV15 and TRBJ2-5; 9 bases match TRBD1. Germline CDR1 reads LNHNV; CDR2 reads YYDKDF (reference sequence). The CDR3 consists of 16 residues. The V and J ends lost 3 bases and 4 bases, in that order; junction bases with no gene match: 9.